The subject of this entry is one T cell receptor beta chain. As yet, its antigen is unknown. These data come from a study of persistence of HIV-infected CD4 T cells. Sequencing used immunoSEQ version 4 in survey mode. Assay: immunoSEQ multiplex PCR; the TCRdb copy retains only in-frame clones and omits some. Among about 64,000 clones listed, just under 75% were seen once. This CDR3 is 14 amino acids long. CDR1 is KGHSH, CDR2 LQKENI, per germline. The V end was cut by 2 bases, the J end by 6 bases, with 12 bases between. Cells were stimulated with overlapping HIV-1 Gag 15-mer peptides. CD40L-negative CD69-negative CD45RO-high memory CD4+ T cells were sorted as populations depleted of antigen-responding cells.

The source of this sequence is an adult man with HIV who was CMV-seropositive. Specimen: CD4+ T cells sorted from PBMCs after roughly 18-hour stimulation, collected from a patient who received antiretroviral therapy. The chain has TRBV18 and TRBJ2-3, with TRBD2 as a possible D gene (7 bases). CDR3 DNA: TGTGCCAGCTCACCAACGGGGGGCCGGGATACGCAGTATTTT. Encoded protein: CASSPTGGRDTQYF.